These 7 T cell receptor beta chains came from one sample sequenced in a study of shared clonotypes between healthy human individuals. Here immunoSEQ multiplex PCR was the method, and the copy in TCRdb shows in-frame clones only, minus some. The data show roughly 2.6 million clones, roughly 92% seen once. The material sequenced was naive CD4+ T cells sorted from blood. Subset indicated: CD45RA+ positively selected. The receptors shown here come from a man aged 18-30 years in good health.

The chain combines TRBV18 with TRBJ1-1; 12 bases line up with TRBD1. The CDR3 extends over 13 amino acids. With 3 bases clipped from V and 8 bases from J, the junction kept 1 base outside the gene matches. Looked up from germline, CDR1 is KGHSH and CDR2 is LQKENI. The CDR3 region has the DNA TGTGCCAGCTCACCCGGGACAGGGGGCGAAGCTTTCTTT. Encoded protein: CASSPGTGGEAFF.

J is TRBJ2-3 and V is TRBV9; D is perhaps TRBD2 (6 bases). The CDR3 runs 16 residues. V lost 4 bases and J 2 bases, leaving 17 bases between the germline ends. Germline-derived CDR1 and CDR2 are SGDLS and YYNGEE. The CDR3 coding sequence is TGTGCCAGCAGCAGAGATGGAGGGATACTCACAGATACGCAGTATTTT. Protein: CASSRDGGILTDTQYF.

The rearrangement links TRBV11-2 to TRBJ1-5; D gene uncertain. Germline V gives CDR1 SGHAT, CDR2 FQNNGV. With 5 bases removed from V and 3 bases from J, the gap between germline ends came to 8 bases. CDR3 length: 13 amino acids. The CDR3 sequence is CASSQSLNQPQHF. In nucleotides, the CDR3 is TGTGCCAGCAGCCAAAGTCTCAATCAGCCCCAGCATTTT.

The chain carries TRBV28 and TRBJ1-4; maybe TRBD1 (5 bases). The CDR3 extends over 14 amino acids. Germline V gene lookup returns CDR1 MDHEN and CDR2 SYDVKM. Trimming cost V 1 base and J 8 bases, with 11 bases left between them. CDR3 sequence reads: CASSLSGGREKLFF. The CDR3, as DNA: TGTGCCAGCAGTTTATCCGGGGGGAGGGAAAAACTGTTTTTT.

The CDR3 bases are TGTGCCAGTAGTCGACAGGATCATACTGAAGCTTTCTTT. Its protein product is CASSRQDHTEAFF. This chain links TRBV19 with TRBJ1-1; D perhaps matches TRBD1 (6 bases). Trimming took 5 bases from V and 5 from J, leaving 12 bases between them. The CDR3 is made up of 13 amino acids. The germline V gene has CDR1 LNHDA and CDR2 SQIVND (reference sequence).

The chain combines TRBV6-1 with TRBJ2-5, with a weak D call TRBD1 (5 bases). CDR1 MNHNS and CDR2 SASEGT come from the germline V gene. The V end was cut by 2 bases, the J end by 4 bases, with 8 bases between. The CDR3 length is 13 residues. CDR3 sequence: CASSEQGIETQYF. CDR3 coding DNA: TGTGCCAGCAGTGAACAGGGAATAGAGACCCAGTACTTC.

The rearrangement uses TRBV5-4 and TRBJ2-5; 8 positions match TRBD1. The J call may be incorrect, as the DNA end agrees better with TRBJ2-7. The CDR3 has 14 residues. Germline V gives CDR1 SGHNT, CDR2 YYREEE (reference sequence). The DNA of the CDR3 is TGTGCCAGCAGTTTGACAGGGGAAGCCTACGAGCAGTACTTC. This encodes CASSLTGEAYEQYF.